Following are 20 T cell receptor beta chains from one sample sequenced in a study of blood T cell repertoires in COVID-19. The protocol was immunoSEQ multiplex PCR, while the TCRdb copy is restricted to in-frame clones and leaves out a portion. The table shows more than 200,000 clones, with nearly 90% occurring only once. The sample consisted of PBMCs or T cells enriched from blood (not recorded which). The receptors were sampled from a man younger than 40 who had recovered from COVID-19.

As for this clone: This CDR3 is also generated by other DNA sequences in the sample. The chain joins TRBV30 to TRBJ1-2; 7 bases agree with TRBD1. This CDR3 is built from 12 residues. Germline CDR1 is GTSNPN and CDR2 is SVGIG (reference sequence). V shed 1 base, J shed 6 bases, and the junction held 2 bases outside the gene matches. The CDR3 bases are TGTGCCTGGAGTGGACAGGGTAATGGCTACACCTTC. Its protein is CAWSGQGNGYTF.

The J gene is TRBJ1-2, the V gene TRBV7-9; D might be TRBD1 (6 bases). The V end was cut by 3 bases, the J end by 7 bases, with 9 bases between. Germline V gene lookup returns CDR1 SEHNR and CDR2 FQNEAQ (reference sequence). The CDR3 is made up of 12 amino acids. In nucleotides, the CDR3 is TGTGCCAGCAGCTTTGAAGGGGGTGGCTACACCTTC. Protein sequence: CASSFEGGGYTF.

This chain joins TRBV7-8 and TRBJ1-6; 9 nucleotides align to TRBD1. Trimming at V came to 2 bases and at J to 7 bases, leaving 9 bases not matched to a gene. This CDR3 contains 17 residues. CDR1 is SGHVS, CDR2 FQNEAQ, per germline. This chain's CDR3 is CASSLSVGTGSNSPLHF. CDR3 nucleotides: TGTGCCAGCAGCTTATCGGTGGGGACAGGGAGCAATTCACCCCTCCACTTT.

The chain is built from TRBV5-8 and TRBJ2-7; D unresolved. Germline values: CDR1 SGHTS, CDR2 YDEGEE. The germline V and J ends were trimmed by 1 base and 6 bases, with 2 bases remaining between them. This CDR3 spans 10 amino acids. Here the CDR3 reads CASSLREQYF. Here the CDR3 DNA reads TGTGCCAGCAGCTTGCGCGAGCAGTACTTC.

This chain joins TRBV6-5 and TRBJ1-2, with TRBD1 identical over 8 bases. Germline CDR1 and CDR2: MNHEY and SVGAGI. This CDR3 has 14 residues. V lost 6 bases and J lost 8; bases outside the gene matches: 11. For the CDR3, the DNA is TGTGCCAGCAGCTCCACAGGGGGGGCAGGGGGCTACACCTTC. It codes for CASSSTGGAGGYTF.

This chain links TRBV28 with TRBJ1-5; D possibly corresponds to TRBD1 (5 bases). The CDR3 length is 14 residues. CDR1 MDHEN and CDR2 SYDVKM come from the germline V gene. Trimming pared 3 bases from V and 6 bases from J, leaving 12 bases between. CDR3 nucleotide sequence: TGTGCCAGCAGTTTGCGCAGGGCACTTCAGCCCCAGCATTTT. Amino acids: CASSLRRALQPQHF.

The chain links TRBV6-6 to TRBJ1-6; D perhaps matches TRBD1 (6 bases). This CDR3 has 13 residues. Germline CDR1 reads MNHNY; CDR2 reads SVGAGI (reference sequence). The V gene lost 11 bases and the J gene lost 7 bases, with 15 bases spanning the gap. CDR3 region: CASSGQWNSPLHF. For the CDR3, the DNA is TGTGCCTCTAGCGGACAGTGGAATTCACCCCTCCACTTT.

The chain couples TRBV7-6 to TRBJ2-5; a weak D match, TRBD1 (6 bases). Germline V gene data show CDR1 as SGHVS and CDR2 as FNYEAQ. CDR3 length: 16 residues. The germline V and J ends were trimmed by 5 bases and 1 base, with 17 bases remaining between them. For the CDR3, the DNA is TGTGCCAGCAGCCCCCTTGGACAGCGCTTCCAAGAGACCCAGTACTTC. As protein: CASSPLGQRFQETQYF.

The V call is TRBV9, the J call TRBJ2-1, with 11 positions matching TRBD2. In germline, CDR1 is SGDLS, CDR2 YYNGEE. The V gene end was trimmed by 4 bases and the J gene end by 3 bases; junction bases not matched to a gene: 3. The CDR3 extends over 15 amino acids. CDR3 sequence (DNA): TGTGCCAGCAGCCTTGGACTAGCGGGCTACAATGAGCAGTTCTTC. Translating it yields CASSLGLAGYNEQFF.

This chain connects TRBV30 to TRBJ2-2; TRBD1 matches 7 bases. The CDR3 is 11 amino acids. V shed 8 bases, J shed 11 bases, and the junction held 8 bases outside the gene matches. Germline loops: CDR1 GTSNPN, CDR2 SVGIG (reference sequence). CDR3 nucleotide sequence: TGTGCCCGGCTGACAGGGAATGAGCTGTTTTTT. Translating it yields CARLTGNELFF.

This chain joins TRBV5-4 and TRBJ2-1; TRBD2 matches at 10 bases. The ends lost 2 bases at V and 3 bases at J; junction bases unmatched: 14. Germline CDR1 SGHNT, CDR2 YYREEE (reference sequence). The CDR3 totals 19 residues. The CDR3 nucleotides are TGTGCCAGCAGCTTTAAGCGGGGGGGCGTTAGGGTAGACTACAATGAGCAGTTCTTC. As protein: CASSFKRGGVRVDYNEQFF.

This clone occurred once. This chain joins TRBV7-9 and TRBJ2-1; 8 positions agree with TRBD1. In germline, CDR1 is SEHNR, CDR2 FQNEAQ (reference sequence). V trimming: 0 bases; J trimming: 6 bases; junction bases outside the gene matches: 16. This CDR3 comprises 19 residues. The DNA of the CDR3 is TGTGCCAGCAGCTTAGCGCTCGGTCCCCGGGACAGGTTGAGCAATGAGCAGTTCTTC. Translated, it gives CASSLALGPRDRLSNEQFF.

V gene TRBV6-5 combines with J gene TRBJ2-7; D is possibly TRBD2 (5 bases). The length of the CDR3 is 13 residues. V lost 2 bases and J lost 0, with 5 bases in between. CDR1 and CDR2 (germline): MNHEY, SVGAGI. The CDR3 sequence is CASSYRGSYEQYF. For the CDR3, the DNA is TGTGCCAGCAGTTACCGGGGCTCCTACGAGCAGTACTTC.

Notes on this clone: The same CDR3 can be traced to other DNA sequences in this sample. CDR3 amino acids: CASSVGGGDNEQFF. The CDR3, as DNA: TGTGCCAGCAGCGTAGGGGGCGGTGACAATGAGCAGTTCTTC. The V gene is TRBV9, the J gene TRBJ2-1; D is perhaps TRBD1 (5 bases). The germline V gene has CDR1 SGDLS and CDR2 YYNGEE. Trimming removed 0 bases at V and 5 bases at J, with 9 bases between. This CDR3 region has 14 residues.

CDR3 in DNA: TGTGCCAGCCGGGCAGGGTTAGGCACTGAAGCTTTCTTT. It specifies CASRAGLGTEAFF. This rearrangement joins TRBV12-3 or TRBV12-4 to TRBJ1-1, with D possibly TRBD1 on 5 matching bases. The V end was cut by 8 bases, the J end by 4 bases, with 14 bases between. CDR3 size: 13 residues.

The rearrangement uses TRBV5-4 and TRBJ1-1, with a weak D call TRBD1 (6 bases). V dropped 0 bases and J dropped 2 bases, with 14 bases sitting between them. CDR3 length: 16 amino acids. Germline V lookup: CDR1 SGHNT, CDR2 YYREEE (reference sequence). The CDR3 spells CASSLDRVIANTEAFF. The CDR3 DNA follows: TGTGCCAGCAGCTTGGACAGGGTGATAGCAAACACTGAAGCTTTCTTT.

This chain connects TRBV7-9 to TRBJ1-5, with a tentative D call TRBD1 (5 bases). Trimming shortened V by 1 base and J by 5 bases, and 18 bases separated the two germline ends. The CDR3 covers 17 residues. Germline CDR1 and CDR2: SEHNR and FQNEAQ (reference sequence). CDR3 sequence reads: CASSLVRPGGEYQPQHF. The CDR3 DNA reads TGTGCCAGCAGCTTAGTTCGTCCGGGGGGTGAATATCAGCCCCAGCATTTT.

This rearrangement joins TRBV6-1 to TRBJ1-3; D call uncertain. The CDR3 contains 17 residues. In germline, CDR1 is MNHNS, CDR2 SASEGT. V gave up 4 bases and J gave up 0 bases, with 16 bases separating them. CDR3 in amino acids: CASSGALTVASGNTIYF. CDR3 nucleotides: TGTGCCAGCAGTGGGGCGCTAACGGTCGCCTCTGGAAACACCATATATTTT.

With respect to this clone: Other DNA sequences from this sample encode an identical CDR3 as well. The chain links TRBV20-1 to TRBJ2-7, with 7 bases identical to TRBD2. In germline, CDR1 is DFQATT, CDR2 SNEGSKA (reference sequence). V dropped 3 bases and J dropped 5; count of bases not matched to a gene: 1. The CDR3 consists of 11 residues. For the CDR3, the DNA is TGCAGTGCTAGCGGGAGGAACGAGCAGTACTTC. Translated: CSASGRNEQYF.

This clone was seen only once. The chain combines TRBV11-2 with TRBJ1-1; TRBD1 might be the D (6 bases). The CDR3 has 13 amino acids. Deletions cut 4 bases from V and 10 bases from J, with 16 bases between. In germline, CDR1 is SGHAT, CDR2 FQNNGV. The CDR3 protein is CASSSPTGWGAFF. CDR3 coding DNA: TGTGCCAGCAGCTCCCCTACAGGGTGGGGAGCTTTCTTT.